These T cell receptor beta chains were read from a single sample in a study of response to subunit inactivated influenza vaccine. TCRdb called the RT-PCR reads again in MiXCR, with one record for every CDR3 protein. The sample has more than 250,000 distinct CDR3 sequences, roughly 22% seen once; the top ten hold roughly 10%. The source material was PBMCs from blood, sampled less than 22 months after vaccination. These receptors came from a man aged 45-69 years who received an inactivated influenza vaccine. Each CDR3 is given without its conserved first and last residue. Size is omitted from some rows. Given values are once, few, many or a class for expanded clones.

j_gene: TRBJ1-2
v_gene: TRBV7-8
abundance: -
CDR3aa: ASSLGYGNYGYT

j_gene: TRBJ2-5
v_gene: TRBV20-1
abundance: -
CDR3aa: SARGLAGRGSETQY

j_gene: TRBJ2-7
v_gene: TRBV5-1
abundance: -
CDR3aa: ASSLWASYEQY

j_gene: TRBJ2-3
v_gene: TRBV3-1
abundance: -
CDR3aa: ASSRRGTFITDTQY

j_gene: TRBJ1-5
v_gene: TRBV6-1
abundance: few
CDR3aa: ASSEPNQPQH

j_gene: TRBJ1-2
v_gene: TRBV20-1
abundance: few
CDR3aa: SAMGVIYGYT

j_gene: TRBJ2-5
v_gene: TRBV7-9
abundance: -
CDR3aa: ASSYFRGYQETQY

j_gene: TRBJ2-7
v_gene: TRBV7-3
abundance: -
CDR3aa: ASSLTPGVNEQY

j_gene: TRBJ2-2
v_gene: TRBV11-1
abundance: -
CDR3aa: ASSLVSWTSGNHTGELF

j_gene: TRBJ1-1
v_gene: TRBV7-2
abundance: few
CDR3aa: ASSAGGKITEAF

j_gene: TRBJ1-1
v_gene: TRBV20-1
abundance: few
CDR3aa: SARGPGPGRAF

j_gene: TRBJ1-5
v_gene: TRBV6-1
abundance: few
CDR3aa: ASRVGVNQPQH

j_gene: TRBJ2-1
v_gene: TRBV20-1
abundance: -
CDR3aa: SASGSSSYNEQF

j_gene: TRBJ2-7
v_gene: TRBV28
abundance: -
CDR3aa: ASRERAVGYEQY

j_gene: TRBJ1-4
v_gene: TRBV20-1
abundance: -
CDR3aa: SARAEGQGEKLF

j_gene: TRBJ2-4
v_gene: TRBV7-9
abundance: -
CDR3aa: ASSLEVLGAKNIQY

j_gene: TRBJ2-7
v_gene: TRBV6-2/TRBV6-3
abundance: few
CDR3aa: ASSYGSVRILSYEQY

j_gene: TRBJ2-1
v_gene: TRBV2
abundance: once
CDR3aa: ASSLADPGLAGGNEQF

j_gene: TRBJ2-7
v_gene: TRBV2
abundance: few
CDR3aa: ASKDTSYEQY

j_gene: TRBJ1-5
v_gene: TRBV7-8
abundance: few
CDR3aa: ASSSTGGKGNQPQH

j_gene: TRBJ1-1
v_gene: TRBV30
abundance: few
CDR3aa: AWSVGGLNTEAF

j_gene: TRBJ2-2
v_gene: TRBV7-2
abundance: -
CDR3aa: ASSLGQAGDLNTGELF

j_gene: TRBJ2-1
v_gene: TRBV6-4
abundance: few
CDR3aa: ASSPLAGEGNEQF

j_gene: TRBJ1-2
v_gene: TRBV7-6
abundance: few
CDR3aa: ASSLAPESGYT

j_gene: TRBJ2-3
v_gene: TRBV5-1
abundance: -
CDR3aa: ASSFLADTDTQY

j_gene: TRBJ1-2
v_gene: TRBV29-1
abundance: -
CDR3aa: SVEASTNYGYT

j_gene: TRBJ2-7
v_gene: TRBV3-1
abundance: -
CDR3aa: ASSQGGSGVYEQY

j_gene: TRBJ2-1
v_gene: TRBV9
abundance: -
CDR3aa: ASSVTSGSSYNEQF

j_gene: TRBJ1-1
v_gene: TRBV6-2/TRBV6-3
abundance: -
CDR3aa: ASDRGPMNTEAL

j_gene: TRBJ2-5
v_gene: TRBV20-1
abundance: -
CDR3aa: SARGASGGYQETQY

j_gene: TRBJ2-3
v_gene: TRBV27
abundance: few
CDR3aa: ASSHGMEDTQY

j_gene: TRBJ1-5
v_gene: TRBV6-7
abundance: -
CDR3aa: ASSYYLKRLPQDLPQH

j_gene: TRBJ1-3
v_gene: TRBV4-3
abundance: -
CDR3aa: ASSQDQFSSGNTIY

j_gene: TRBJ2-1
v_gene: TRBV12-3/TRBV12-4
abundance: -
CDR3aa: ASSSLAGGPL